Following are 15 T cell receptor beta chains from one sample sequenced in a study of OX40 agonist ivuxolimab in advanced cancers. Generated by immunoSEQ multiplex PCR, the TCRdb table keeps only in-frame clones and is missing some. Here the sample spans 15,000 to 20,000 clones, roughly 90% being singletons. The sample in question was CD4+ or CD8+ T cells sorted from blood, obtained in a trial of the OX40 agonist ivuxolimab. The receptors were sampled from an adult with an advanced solid tumor such as melanoma, head and neck, liver or kidney cancer.

This clone has a single count. The CDR3 DNA sequence: TGTGCCAGCAGCCGACGCCTCCTTTGGGACGAGCAGTACTTC. It specifies CASSRRLLWDEQYF. The genes are TRBV6-5 and TRBJ2-7; D gene uncertain. The CDR3 is 14 amino acids. Germline V gene data show CDR1 as MNHEY and CDR2 as SVGAGI. The V end lost 6 bases, the J end lost 5 bases, and 17 bases lay between the germline ends.

The V and J genes are TRBV7-9 and TRBJ1-5; tentative D call: TRBD1 (6 bases). Trimming took 6 bases from V and 7 from J, leaving 16 bases between them. Germline CDR1 is SEHNR and CDR2 is FQNEAQ (reference sequence). This CDR3 region has 14 residues. CDR3 bases: TGTGCCAGCAGTCATACAGGGTCGGGGCAGCCCCAGCATTTT. Translated: CASSHTGSGQPQHF.

The rearrangement links TRBV5-1 to TRBJ2-2; 10 bases line up with TRBD2. The CDR3 length is 17 residues. Trimming removed 4 bases from V and 5 bases from J; junction bases left unmatched: 11. CDR1 is SGHRS and CDR2 is YFSETQ in the germline V gene. CDR3 loop: CASSTLAGAEETGELFF. CDR3 coding DNA: TGCGCCAGCAGCACGCTAGCGGGAGCGGAGGAGACCGGGGAGCTGTTTTTT.

This clone was seen only a few times. The chain employs TRBV4-1 and TRBJ1-1, with a possible D match to TRBD1 (6 bases). The V gene's germline CDR1 is MGHRA and CDR2 YSYEKL. The V end lost 0 bases, the J end lost 6 bases, and 8 bases lay between the germline ends. The CDR3 totals 13 residues. The CDR3 bases are TGCGCCAGCAGCCAAGACCACAGGGCTGAAGCTTTCTTT. Residues: CASSQDHRAEAFF.

V usage is TRBV1 and J usage is TRBJ2-7. TRBV1 corresponds to a pseudogene. The CDR3 has 13 residues. CDR3 in DNA: TGCACCAGCAGCCAAGATCAGTCAGGGGACTCACTTTTC. Protein product: CTSSQDQSGDSLF.

This chain joins TRBV15 and TRBJ2-7; 9 nucleotides line up with TRBD1. Germline V gives CDR1 LNHNV, CDR2 YYDKDF (reference sequence). J lost 5 bases, V lost 3 bases, and 5 bases had no gene match. The CDR3 has 14 amino acids. The CDR3 loop reads CATSRDRGGDEQYF. CDR3 bases: TGTGCCACCAGCAGGGACAGGGGTGGGGACGAGCAGTACTTC. The variable domain in full, completed from reference TRBV15 and TRBJ2-7, reads DAMVIQNPRYQVTQFGKPVTLSCSQTLNHNVMYWYQQKSSQAPKLLFHYYDKDFNNEADTPDNFQSRRPNTSFCFLDIRSPGLGDTAMYLCATSRDRGGDEQYFGPGTRLTVT.

The genes are TRBV7-9 and TRBJ2-1; 7 positions match TRBD2. The CDR3 runs 16 residues. CDR1 is SEHNR and CDR2 is FQNEAQ in the germline V gene (reference sequence). After removal of 3 bases from V and 4 bases from J, the junction contained 9 bases not matched to a gene. This CDR3 reads CASSFGGIRAYNEQFF. The CDR3 region has the DNA TGTGCCAGCAGCTTCGGGGGGATTAGGGCTTACAATGAGCAGTTCTTC.

Relative to its sample, this clone is medium-sized. The chain uses TRBV27 and TRBJ2-3; 11 bases are shared with TRBD2. The CDR3 is made up of 14 amino acids. V lost 5 bases and J lost 3; bases outside the gene matches: 1. Germline lookup yields CDR1 MNHEY and CDR2 SMNVEV (reference sequence). Here the CDR3 DNA reads TGTGCCAGCAGTACTAGCGGGAGAACAGATACGCAGTATTTT. Amino acid sequence: CASSTSGRTDTQYF.

The chain is built from TRBV19 and TRBJ2-5, with 8 nucleotides matching TRBD2. The end of the DNA fits TRBJ2-7 better, so the J call may be wrong. The germline gives CDR1 LNHDA, CDR2 SQIVND (reference sequence). CDR3 length equals 16 residues. The CDR3, as DNA: TGTGCCAGTAGTATAAGAGTAGCGGGAATCTCCTACGAGCAGTACTTC. This encodes CASSIRVAGISYEQYF.

The chain has TRBV4-1 and TRBJ1-5; D possibly corresponds to TRBD1 (6 bases). This CDR3 is 15 amino acids long. Between the trimmed V and J ends, which lost 6 bases and 7 bases, there was a span of 19 bases. Germline CDR1 reads MGHRA; CDR2 reads YSYEKL. The CDR3: CASRVGTSGGQPQHF. The CDR3 nucleotides read TGCGCCAGCAGAGTTGGGACATCAGGCGGGCAGCCCCAGCATTTT.

The chain recombines TRBV28 with TRBJ2-7; tentatively, D is TRBD1 (6 bases). Trimming pared 3 bases from V and 3 bases from J, leaving 9 bases between. The CDR3 loop spans 13 amino acids. Germline V gene sequence: CDR1 MDHEN, CDR2 SYDVKM. The CDR3, as DNA: TGTGCCAGCAGTTTTGGACAGCTCTACGAGCAGTACTTC. It specifies CASSFGQLYEQYF.

The chain has TRBV5-1 and TRBJ1-1; D possibly corresponds to TRBD1 (5 bases). V was pared by 0 bases and J by 4 bases, with 13 bases between. The germline gives CDR1 SGHRS, CDR2 YFSETQ. The CDR3 consists of 15 residues. The CDR3 region is CASSLDIRDPTEAFF. CDR3 in DNA: TGCGCCAGCAGCTTGGACATCCGGGACCCCACTGAAGCTTTCTTT.

V usage is TRBV21-1 and J usage is TRBJ1-4. TRBV21-1 is termed a pseudogene. The CDR3 is 15 amino acids. As DNA, the CDR3 is TGTGCCAGCCGAGGATCTGGGGCAACTAATGAAAAACTGTTTTTT. It translates to CASRGSGATNEKLFF.

The chain has TRBV7-2 and TRBJ2-7; TRBD1 aligns across 12 bases. Germline lookup yields CDR1 SGHTA and CDR2 FQGNSA. The CDR3 covers 14 residues. Trimming cost V 4 bases and J 5 bases; bases outside gene matches: 3. The CDR3 is CASSWGQGADEQYF. The DNA for the CDR3 is TGTGCCAGCAGCTGGGGACAGGGGGCCGACGAGCAGTACTTC.

The chain couples TRBV27 to TRBJ2-2; D might be TRBD1 or TRBD2, each matching 6 bases. The germline V and J ends were trimmed by 4 bases and 7 bases, with 16 bases remaining between them. The CDR3 covers 15 residues. The germline CDR1 and CDR2 sequences are MNHEY and SMNVEV (reference sequence). In DNA form, the CDR3 reads TGTGCCAGCAGTTCCTTACGCGGGACAAACGGGGAGCTGTTTTTT. Protein: CASSSLRGTNGELFF.